This T cell receptor beta chain was captured in a study of blood T cells in healthy people across ages. Study findings and constraints: Changes seen in expanded clonotypes were possibly confounded by donor CMV status left unknown. Estimates of total diversity, which came from one million sequenced T cells, were considered to be underestimates. Age brought a roughly linear fall in TCR beta diversity measured per million T cells.

A word on this clonotype: Its antigen is still unknown.

Each sample had at least 6 million PBMCs isolated. Then a second PCR, running roughly 7 to 11 cycles, was carried out with a sample-barcoded 5' primer and a J-beta primer mix. A single record per CDR3 protein comes from TCRdb applying MiXCR to the 5' RACE reads. The sample has hundreds of thousands of distinct CDR3 sequences; 45% to 50% are singletons. The V gene's germline CDR1 is DFQATT and CDR2 SNEGSKA (reference sequence). Trimming cost V 0 bases and J 4 bases; bases outside gene matches: 8. The CDR3 spans 16 residues. The chain is built from TRBV20-1 and TRBJ2-1; TRBD2 agrees at 8 bases. The sequencing sample was made of blood. The clonotype comes from a woman aged 55-70 years in good health. This CDR3 reads CSARDQFSGAYNEQFF. CDR3 nucleotides: TGCAGTGCTAGAGATCAATTTAGCGGGGCTTACAATGAGCAGTTCTTC.